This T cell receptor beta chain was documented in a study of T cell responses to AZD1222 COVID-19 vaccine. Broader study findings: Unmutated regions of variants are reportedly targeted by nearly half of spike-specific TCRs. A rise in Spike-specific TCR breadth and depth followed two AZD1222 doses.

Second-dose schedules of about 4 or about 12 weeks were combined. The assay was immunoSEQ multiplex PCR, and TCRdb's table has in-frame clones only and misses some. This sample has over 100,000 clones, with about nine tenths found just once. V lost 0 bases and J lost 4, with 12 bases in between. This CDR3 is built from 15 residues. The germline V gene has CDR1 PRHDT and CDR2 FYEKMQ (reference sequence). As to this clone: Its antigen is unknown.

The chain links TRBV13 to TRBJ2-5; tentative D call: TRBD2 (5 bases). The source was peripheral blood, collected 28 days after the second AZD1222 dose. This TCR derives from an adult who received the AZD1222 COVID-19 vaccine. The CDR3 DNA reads TGTGCCAGCAGCTTAGGCCTCGGGGAAAGAGAGACCCAGTACTTC. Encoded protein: CASSLGLGERETQYF.